Presented here are 31 T cell receptor beta chains from one specimen sequenced in a study of blood T cell repertoires in COVID-19. TCRdb's copy holds only in-frame clones and misses some; the assay was immunoSEQ multiplex PCR. Found here are under 150,000 clones, 65% to 90% of them singletons; the top ten hold under 2.5%. The sequencing sample was made of PBMCs or T cells enriched from blood (not recorded which). The receptors shown here come from a woman in her fifties or sixties who had recovered from COVID-19.

The chain carries TRBV11-3 and TRBJ2-1, with TRBD1 matching 11 bases. CDR3 length: 16 residues. The junction had 11 bases not matched to a gene; V was cut back by 6 bases and J by 7 bases. The germline CDR1 and CDR2 sequences are SGHNT and YENEEA. CDR3 in amino acids: CASSSGQGASRNEQFF. The CDR3 DNA reads as TGTGCCAGCAGTTCCGGACAGGGGGCGTCACGAAATGAGCAGTTCTTC.

This clone has only one observation. The chain couples TRBV5-1 to TRBJ1-2; perhaps TRBD1 as D (5 bases). V was pared by 3 bases and J by 11 bases, with 14 bases between. Looked up from germline, CDR1 is SGHRS and CDR2 is YFSETQ. The CDR3 covers 12 residues. For the CDR3, the DNA is TGCGCCAGCAGCTCGGACGGACAAAGTTACACCTTC. This gives the protein CASSSDGQSYTF.

The V gene is TRBV6-5, the J gene TRBJ2-7; 12 bases are shared with TRBD2. From germline, CDR1 is MNHEY and CDR2 SVGAGI. The CDR3 loop spans 16 amino acids. The V segment lost 0 bases and the J segment 4 bases; nucleotides outside the gene matches: 4. The CDR3 sequence is CASSYSSGTSGYEQYF. DNA for the CDR3: TGTGCCAGCAGTTACTCGTCCGGGACTAGCGGGTACGAGCAGTACTTC.

V usage is TRBV6-1 and J usage is TRBJ1-6; weak D call: TRBD1 (5 bases). Germline V CDR1 and CDR2: MNHNS, SASEGT. V was cut by 1 base and J by 6 bases, with 13 bases left in between. The CDR3 is made up of 16 amino acids. The CDR3 DNA sequence: TGTGCCAGCAGTGAAGGGCGGGGGGTAGTTAATTCACCCCTCCACTTT. Translating gives CASSEGRGVVNSPLHF.

V and J are TRBV10-3 and TRBJ1-2, with D tentatively TRBD1 (6 bases). The CDR3 is made up of 11 amino acids. V was trimmed by 6 bases and J by 13 bases, leaving 15 bases between them. The V gene's germline CDR1 is ENHRY and CDR2 SYGVKD. The CDR3, as DNA: TGTGCCATCAGCGAGGGGACAACCTTCACCTTC. Residues: CAISEGTTFTF.

This sequence joins TRBV3-1 (or the pseudogene TRBV3-2) and TRBJ2-7, with TRBD2 as a possible D gene (6 bases). This CDR3 has 14 residues. V lost 5 bases, J lost 3 bases, and 14 bases lay in between. Germline V gives CDR1 LGHDT, CDR2 YNNKEL (reference sequence). CDR3 sequence: CASSALGGIYEQYF. The CDR3 bases are TGTGCCAGCAGCGCTCTGGGGGGAATCTACGAGCAGTACTTC.

This clone was observed a single time. The rearrangement links TRBV5-4 to TRBJ2-2, with a tentative D call TRBD2 (5 bases). This CDR3 is built from 14 residues. Trimming pared 3 bases from V and 1 base from J, leaving 7 bases between. Germline assignment: CDR1 SGHNT and CDR2 YYREEE (reference sequence). CDR3 region: CASSSGRNTGELFF. In nucleotides, the CDR3 is TGTGCCAGCAGCTCGGGGAGGAACACCGGGGAGCTGTTTTTT.

The gene calls are TRBV11-2 and TRBJ1-2; D unclear. The V gene's germline CDR1 is SGHAT and CDR2 FQNNGV. The CDR3 has 15 amino acids. Trimming cost V 3 bases and J 0 bases, with 11 bases left between them. The CDR3 bases are TGTGCCAGCAGCTTTTTCCGGGAACCTAACTATGGCTACACCTTC. It specifies CASSFFREPNYGYTF.

The rearrangement joins TRBV25-1 to TRBJ1-3, with D perhaps TRBD1 (6 bases). The CDR3 spans 17 residues. V was cut by 3 bases and J by 6 bases, with 21 bases left in between. Germline-derived CDR1 and CDR2 are MGHDK and SYGVNS. CDR3 DNA sequence: TGTGCCAGCAGTGACGTGTCGTACAGGGCAAGGGAAAACACCATATATTTT. Its protein product is CASSDVSYRARENTIYF.

This sequence joins TRBV9 and TRBJ1-5, with D unresolved. The CDR3 is 13 amino acids. Germline CDR1 and CDR2: SGDLS and YYNGEE. V was cut by 7 bases and J by 0 bases, with 8 bases left in between. The DNA of the CDR3 is TGTGCCAGCTCGACATATAGCAATCAGCCCCAGCATTTT. Encoded protein: CASSTYSNQPQHF.

The chain couples TRBV14 to TRBJ2-7, with a tentative D call TRBD2 (6 bases). Trimming cost V 0 bases and J 4 bases, with 13 bases left between them. The germline V gene encodes CDR1 SGHDN and CDR2 FVKESK. This CDR3 has 15 amino acids. The CDR3 DNA reads as TGTGCCAGCAGCCAAGACTGGGGGAGGAGATACGAGCAGTACTTC. Its protein product is CASSQDWGRRYEQYF.

The CDR3: CASSSGTGGLDYTF. CDR3 DNA sequence: TGTGCCAGCAGCTCAGGGACAGGGGGCCTCGACTACACCTTC. This chain connects TRBV7-2 to TRBJ1-2; 12 bases line up with TRBD1. This CDR3 is 14 amino acids long. The V gene end was trimmed by 4 bases and the J gene end by 10 bases; junction bases not matched to a gene: 7. Germline CDR1 SGHTA, CDR2 FQGNSA.

The CDR3 is CASRTATNEKLFF. In DNA form, the CDR3 reads TGTGCCAGCAGAACTGCAACTAATGAAAAACTGTTTTTT. The chain carries TRBV5-4 and TRBJ1-4; D gene uncertain. Germline V gene lookup returns CDR1 SGHNT and CDR2 YYREEE (reference sequence). This CDR3 has 13 residues. Trimming removed 5 bases from V and 0 bases from J, with 5 bases in between.

The gene calls are TRBV11-3 and TRBJ2-3; possibly TRBD2 for D (6 bases). CDR3 length equals 16 residues. The V and J ends lost 4 bases and 4 bases respectively, with 18 bases between them. The germline CDR1 and CDR2 sequences are SGHNT and YENEEA. The CDR3 loop is CASSYGRGENSDTQYF. The CDR3 coding sequence is TGTGCCAGCAGCTATGGGCGGGGAGAAAACTCAGATACGCAGTATTTT.

V gene TRBV12-3 or TRBV12-4 combines with J gene TRBJ2-5, with TRBD1 identical over 7 bases. V lost 5 bases to trimming and J lost 7 bases; unmatched junction nucleotides: 7. The CDR3 is made up of 13 amino acids. CDR3 in DNA: TGTGCCAGCAGTCCGACAGGGATCGGGACCCAGTACTTC. It yields the protein CASSPTGIGTQYF.

The rearrangement uses TRBV19 and TRBJ2-7, with a weak D call TRBD2 (6 bases). The germline V and J ends were trimmed by 5 bases and 3 bases, with 14 bases remaining between them. Germline V gene sequence: CDR1 LNHDA, CDR2 SQIVND (reference sequence). The CDR3 runs to 14 residues. In DNA form, the CDR3 reads TGTGCCAGTAGTCCCGGGGCGGGGTACTACGAGCAGTACTTC. It specifies CASSPGAGYYEQYF.

The chain is built from TRBV30 and TRBJ1-5; 7 bases match TRBD1. Germline CDR1 is GTSNPN and CDR2 is SVGIG (reference sequence). This CDR3 has 13 residues. J gave up 11 bases and V 1 base, and 8 bases lay outside the gene matches. The CDR3 sequence: CAWSGLITGAQHF. The CDR3, as DNA: TGTGCCTGGAGTGGGCTAATAACAGGGGCCCAGCATTTT.

The chain combines TRBV6-5 with TRBJ1-1; TRBD1 might be the D (5 bases). The germline CDR1 and CDR2 sequences are MNHEY and SVGAGI. Trimming removed 8 bases at V and 5 bases at J, with 18 bases between. This CDR3 region has 14 residues. In DNA form, the CDR3 reads TGTGCCAGCGGAGGGGAGGCCCTCGGGACTGAAGCTTTCTTT. Amino acids: CASGGEALGTEAFF.

V is TRBV6-1 and J is TRBJ2-1; 13 positions agree with TRBD2. V trimming: 6 bases; J trimming: 10 bases; junction bases outside the gene matches: 9. The CDR3 covers 15 residues. Looked up from germline, CDR1 is MNHNS and CDR2 is SASEGT. The CDR3 reads CASRTTSGGAWEQFF. In nucleotides, the CDR3 is TGTGCCAGCAGGACCACTAGCGGGGGGGCCTGGGAGCAGTTCTTC.

The genes are TRBV4-3 and TRBJ2-5; 8 bases are a match to TRBD1. V shed 3 bases, J shed 4 bases, and the junction held 7 bases outside the gene matches. This CDR3 spans 15 amino acids. CDR1 LGHNA and CDR2 YSLEER come from the germline V gene. CDR3: CASSQSYGQGETQYF. DNA for the CDR3: TGCGCCAGCAGCCAGTCGTATGGACAGGGAGAGACCCAGTACTTC.

V and J are TRBV27 and TRBJ2-7; perhaps TRBD1 as D (6 bases). Germline CDR1 reads MNHEY; CDR2 reads SMNVEV (reference sequence). The CDR3 length is 14 residues. V dropped 4 bases and J dropped 5 bases, with 15 bases sitting between them. CDR3 in amino acids: CASSSAQGPHEQYF. CDR3 bases: TGTGCCAGCAGTTCCGCCCAGGGGCCCCACGAGCAGTACTTC.

This rearrangement joins TRBV18 to TRBJ1-2; TRBD1 aligns across 8 bases. The CDR3 totals 15 residues. CDR1 is KGHSH and CDR2 is LQKENI in the germline V gene. Losses at the gene ends were 6 bases for V and 5 bases for J; bases not matched to a gene: 11. For the CDR3, the DNA is TGTGCCAGCTCTCCTGGACAGGGCAGGGAGTATGGCTACACCTTC. Translation: CASSPGQGREYGYTF.

The chain employs TRBV11-3 and TRBJ1-3; perhaps TRBD1 as D (6 bases). Germline V gene data show CDR1 as SGHNT and CDR2 as YENEEA. V lost 5 bases and J 0 bases, leaving 17 bases between the germline ends. The CDR3 has 17 residues. In DNA, the CDR3 is TGTGCCAGCAGCACCATCTGGGGGACAAGCTCTGGAAACACCATATATTTT. This encodes CASSTIWGTSSGNTIYF.

The chain links TRBV3-1 (or the pseudogene TRBV3-2) to TRBJ2-5, with 11 nucleotides matching TRBD2. Trimming at V came to 1 base and at J to 5 bases, leaving 6 bases not matched to a gene. This CDR3 spans 16 amino acids. The germline V gene encodes CDR1 LGHDT and CDR2 YNNKEL (reference sequence). The CDR3 loop is CASSQGVAGGRETQYF. CDR3 coding DNA: TGTGCCAGCAGCCAAGGAGTAGCGGGGGGGCGGGAGACCCAGTACTTC.

J is TRBJ2-3 and V is TRBV9, with 10 bases identical to TRBD2. Germline trimming cut 1 base from V and 5 bases from J; bases unmatched to any gene: 7. This CDR3 has 16 residues. Looked up from germline, CDR1 is SGDLS and CDR2 is YYNGEE. The CDR3 DNA reads as TGTGCCAGCAGCGTAACTAGCGGGGTGGCAAAAGATACGCAGTATTTT. This gives the protein CASSVTSGVAKDTQYF. Full variable domain (missing parts from reference TRBV9 and TRBJ2-3): DSGVTQTPKHLITATGQRVTLRCSPRSGDLSVYWYQQSLDQGLQFLIQYYNGEERAKGNILERFSAQQFPDLHSELNLSSLELGDSALYFCASSVTSGVAKDTQYFGPGTRLTVL.

Concerning this clone: At the DNA level, this CDR3 is encoded by other sequences in the same sample as well. This chain links TRBV6-5 with TRBJ2-3; D may be TRBD2 (6 bases). V shed 8 bases and J shed 2 bases, with 14 bases lying between them. Germline V gives CDR1 MNHEY, CDR2 SVGAGI. This CDR3 is built from 14 residues. CDR3 amino acids: CASSPGGNTDTQYF. In DNA form, the CDR3 reads TGTGCCAGCTCTCCCGGAGGGAACACAGATACGCAGTATTTT.

V is TRBV4-3 and J is TRBJ2-6; D not resolved. The CDR3 spans 15 residues. V was trimmed by 1 base and J by 3 bases, leaving 7 bases between them. Germline loops: CDR1 LGHNA, CDR2 YSLEER. The CDR3 bases are TGCGCCAGCAGCCAAGCAGGCCATGGGGCCAACGTCCTGACTTTC. This encodes CASSQAGHGANVLTF.

This sequence joins TRBV28 and TRBJ1-5, with a tentative D call TRBD1 (6 bases). The germline V and J ends were trimmed by 7 bases and 0 bases, with 13 bases remaining between them. The CDR3 consists of 15 residues. Per germline, CDR1 MDHEN and CDR2 SYDVKM. The DNA of the CDR3 is TGTGCCAGCAACAAACAGGGATATAGCAATCAGCCCCAGCATTTT. It specifies CASNKQGYSNQPQHF. Looking up the rest from reference TRBV28 and TRBJ1-5 gives the full variable domain: DVKVTQSSRYLVKRTGEKVFLECVQDMDHENMFWYRQDPGLGLRLIYFSYDVKMKEKGDIPEGYSVSREKKERFSLILESASTNQTSMYLCASNKQGYSNQPQHFGDGTRLSIL.

V gene TRBV5-1 combines with J gene TRBJ2-7; D is perhaps TRBD1 (6 bases). The CDR3 covers 15 residues. CDR1 is SGHRS and CDR2 is YFSETQ in the germline V gene. Trimming stripped 0 bases from V and 2 bases from J, with 12 bases between. The CDR3 sequence: CASSLAGTFTYEQYF. The CDR3 DNA sequence: TGCGCCAGCAGCTTGGCGGGGACATTCACCTACGAGCAGTACTTC. Filled out from reference TRBV5-1 and TRBJ2-7, the complete variable domain reads KAGVTQTPRYLIKTRGQQVTLSCSPISGHRSVSWYQQTPGQGLQFLFEYFSETQRNKGNFPGRFSGRQFSNSRSEMNVSTLELGDSALYLCASSLAGTFTYEQYFGPGTRLTVT.

This clone occurred once. The chain has TRBV15 and TRBJ1-2, with 8 bases identical to TRBD1. The CDR3 is 20 amino acids. Germline CDR1 and CDR2: LNHNV and YYDKDF (reference sequence). The junction had 16 bases not matched to a gene; V was cut back by 1 base and J by 0 bases. The CDR3: CATSRGLVFGQGVANYGYTF. CDR3 bases: TGTGCCACCAGCAGAGGTCTGGTGTTTGGACAGGGAGTCGCTAACTATGGCTACACCTTC.

The chain uses TRBV5-5 and TRBJ1-2; a weak D match, TRBD1 (6 bases). The CDR3 is 15 amino acids. V lost 0 bases to trimming and J lost 3 bases, with 12 bases between them. The germline V gene has CDR1 SGHKS and CDR2 YYEKEE (reference sequence). The CDR3 sequence: CASSLVAGEYYGYTF. CDR3 nucleotide sequence: TGTGCCAGCAGCTTGGTGGCAGGGGAGTACTATGGCTACACCTTC.